This T cell receptor beta chain stems from a study of shared clonotypes between healthy human individuals. This CDR3 is 14 amino acids long. The V end was cut by 8 bases, the J end by 6 bases, with 19 bases between. Germline V gene sequence: CDR1 MDHEN, CDR2 SYDVKM. Generated by immunoSEQ multiplex PCR, the TCRdb table keeps only in-frame clones and is missing some. In the table there are fewer than 1.8 million clones, approximately 98.5% of which are singletons. Sequenced: naive CD4+ T cells sorted from blood. The subset here: CD45RA+ positively selected. The chain carries TRBV28 and TRBJ1-1; a weak D match, TRBD1 (5 bases). This TCR came from a man aged 25-40 years in good health. The CDR3 sequence: CASSRTPSEPEAFF. DNA of the CDR3: TGTGCCAGCTCACGGACACCTTCGGAACCTGAAGCTTTCTTT.